The 18 T cell receptor beta chains reported below all come from one sample, sequenced in a study of blood T cell repertoires in COVID-19. TCRdb's table, derived via immunoSEQ multiplex PCR, lists solely in-frame clones and lacks some. The profile covers about 48,000 clones, with around four fifths appearing a single time and roughly 55% taken by the ten largest. The sequenced sample consisted of peripheral blood. The receptors here all came from a man between 65 and 79 years old with acute or convalescent COVID-19.

The chain links TRBV10-3 to TRBJ2-5, with 8 bases aligning to TRBD2. The CDR3 contains 16 residues. Germline CDR1 reads ENHRY; CDR2 reads SYGVKD. V lost 6 bases and J lost 2; bases outside the gene matches: 11. As DNA, the CDR3 is TGTGCCATCAGCCAGGCCGGGACTAGGAATCAAGAGACCCAGTACTTC. It specifies CAISQAGTRNQETQYF.

The chain recombines TRBV6-5 with TRBJ1-1; D is uncertain. CDR3 length equals 11 residues. Germline V gives CDR1 MNHEY, CDR2 SVGAGI. V was pared by 0 bases and J by 7 bases, with 3 bases between. The CDR3 protein is CASSYSSEAFF. Here the CDR3 DNA reads TGTGCCAGCAGTTACTCTAGTGAAGCTTTCTTT.

The chain joins TRBV11-2 to TRBJ2-2, with TRBD2 matching over 13 bases. The CDR3 covers 15 residues. V lost 5 bases, J lost 5 bases, and 2 bases stayed unmatched. CDR1 and CDR2 from the germline V gene are SGHAT and FQNNGV. In DNA, the CDR3 is TGTGCCAGCAGCCGACTAGCGGGAGGTACCGGGGAGCTGTTTTTT. It translates to CASSRLAGGTGELFF. Full variable domain (rest looked up from reference TRBV11-2 and TRBJ2-2): EAGVAQSPRYKIIEKRQSVAFWCNPISGHATLYWYQQILGQGPKLLIQFQNNGVVDDSQLPKDRFSAERLKGVDSTLKIQPAKLEDSAVYLCASSRLAGGTGELFFGEGSRLTVL.

The rearrangement joins TRBV5-1 to TRBJ1-5; 7 nucleotides match TRBD1. This CDR3 has 15 residues. V lost 6 bases to trimming and J lost 5 bases; unmatched junction nucleotides: 11. CDR1 SGHRS and CDR2 YFSETQ come from the germline V gene. The CDR3 is CASKPGTEGYQPQHF. In nucleotides, the CDR3 is TGCGCCAGCAAACCTGGGACAGAGGGTTATCAGCCCCAGCATTTT.

This rearrangement joins TRBV6-4 to TRBJ2-2; TRBD1 aligns across 9 bases. This CDR3 region has 16 residues. V was clipped by 6 bases and J by 0 bases; unmatched bases: 5. Germline V gene data show CDR1 as MRHNA and CDR2 as SNTAGT. The CDR3: CASSRGQGANTGELFF. Written as DNA, the CDR3 is TGTGCCAGCAGCCGGGGACAGGGCGCGAACACCGGGGAGCTGTTTTTT.

The V gene is TRBV27, the J gene TRBJ1-3, with 11 bases matching TRBD1. V shed 6 bases, J shed 4 bases, and the junction held 17 bases outside the gene matches. The CDR3 spans 19 residues. Germline CDR1 and CDR2: MNHEY and SMNVEV (reference sequence). The CDR3, as DNA: TGTGCCAGCAGCCCCGGACAGGGGGCATTCTCTTCTCTGGGAAACACCATATATTTT. It is translated as CASSPGQGAFSSLGNTIYF.

The rearrangement links TRBV11-3 to TRBJ1-1; no reliable D call. Trimming shortened V by 5 bases and J by 1 base, and 8 bases separated the two germline ends. The CDR3 totals 13 residues. Germline CDR1 SGHNT, CDR2 YENEEA. CDR3 protein: CASSNRGNTEAFF. CDR3 in DNA: TGTGCCAGCAGCAACCGGGGGAACACTGAAGCTTTCTTT.

The chain couples TRBV5-5 to TRBJ2-3; TRBD2 matches 8 bases. The germline V gene has CDR1 SGHKS and CDR2 YYEKEE (reference sequence). The CDR3 loop spans 14 amino acids. Trimming took 4 bases from V and 3 from J; bases not matched to a gene: 4. The CDR3 region has the DNA TGTGCCAGCAGCCTTAGCGGGATTACAGATACGCAGTATTTT. Translation gives CASSLSGITDTQYF.

The chain has TRBV10-3 and TRBJ1-1, with 7 bases identical to TRBD1. The CDR3 totals 13 residues. Germline trimming cut 6 bases from V and 5 bases from J; bases unmatched to any gene: 6. Looked up from germline, CDR1 is ENHRY and CDR2 is SYGVKD. In nucleotides, the CDR3 is TGTGCCATCAGGGAGGGGGCTGGTACTGAAGCTTTCTTT. Protein product: CAIREGAGTEAFF.

This clone was picked up one time. The V gene is TRBV20-1, the J gene TRBJ1-5; D not certain. Deletions cut 3 bases from V and 7 bases from J, with 10 bases between. The CDR3 loop spans 12 amino acids. CDR1 is DFQATT and CDR2 is SNEGSKA in the germline V gene (reference sequence). CDR3 sequence (DNA): TGCAGTGCTAGTGGAGGGCGCCAGCCCCAGCATTTT. It translates to CSASGGRQPQHF.

V is TRBV28 and J is TRBJ1-5; TRBD1 is a possible D gene (5 bases). The germline gives CDR1 MDHEN, CDR2 SYDVKM. With 5 bases removed from V and 3 bases from J, the gap between germline ends came to 14 bases. This CDR3 is 15 amino acids long. The CDR3 is CASSQGHRTNQPQHF. DNA for the CDR3: TGTGCCAGCAGTCAAGGCCACAGGACCAATCAGCCCCAGCATTTT.

This clone was picked up a small number of times. The genes are TRBV10-3 and TRBJ1-1; D is uncertain. The germline CDR1 and CDR2 sequences are ENHRY and SYGVKD. V was pared by 0 bases and J by 6 bases, with 14 bases between. CDR3 size: 15 residues. DNA for the CDR3: TGTGCCATCAGTGAGTCTAAAGCCCATGTGGCTGAAGCTTTCTTT. Protein: CAISESKAHVAEAFF.

This chain uses TRBV29-1 with TRBJ1-1; the match to TRBD1 covers 10 bases. Germline loops: CDR1 SQVTM, CDR2 ANQGSEA. The J segment lost 4 bases and the V segment lost 6 bases, leaving 11 bases of the junction unmatched. The CDR3 is made up of 15 amino acids. This CDR3 is CSVGDPGQGLTEAFF. The CDR3 DNA reads as TGCAGCGTAGGCGACCCGGGACAGGGGCTCACTGAAGCTTTCTTT.

Here the CDR3 reads CASSLGASGANVLTF. For the CDR3, the DNA is TGTGCCAGCAGCTTAGGGGCCTCTGGGGCCAACGTCCTGACTTTC. The chain links TRBV7-3 to TRBJ2-6; D possibly corresponds to TRBD1 (5 bases). Trimming cost V 2 bases and J 0 bases, with 5 bases left between them. The CDR3 length is 15 residues. The germline gives CDR1 SGHTA, CDR2 FQGTGA.

The table lists this clone with many counts. The V and J genes are TRBV28 and TRBJ2-5; a possible D gene is TRBD2 (6 bases). The CDR3 sequence is 15 residues long. Germline CDR1 MDHEN, CDR2 SYDVKM. With 2 bases removed from V and 4 bases from J, the gap between germline ends came to 14 bases. CDR3 amino acids: CASSLVSGSGETQYF. In DNA, the CDR3 is TGTGCCAGCAGTTTAGTATCCGGGAGTGGAGAGACCCAGTACTTC.

The chain uses TRBV2 and TRBJ1-2; 9 nucleotides line up with TRBD1. The CDR3 covers 14 residues. V lost 7 bases and J lost 4; bases outside the gene matches: 7. The germline gives CDR1 SNHLY, CDR2 FYNNEI. In nucleotides, the CDR3 is TGTGCCAGCAAGGAGGACAGGGGACTCTATGGCTACACCTTC. It specifies CASKEDRGLYGYTF.

V and J are TRBV5-1 and TRBJ2-2; 10 bases line up with TRBD2. Germline V gives CDR1 SGHRS, CDR2 YFSETQ. The CDR3 sequence is 16 residues long. Germline trimming cut 5 bases from V and 5 bases from J; bases unmatched to any gene: 9. This CDR3 is CASRESSGSSTGELFF. In DNA, the CDR3 is TGCGCCAGCAGGGAGTCTAGCGGGAGTAGTACCGGGGAGCTGTTTTTT.

The chain couples TRBV5-1 to TRBJ2-3; TRBD1 agrees at 7 bases. The trim removed 4 bases at V and 5 bases at J, leaving 13 bases unmatched. The length of the CDR3 is 16 residues. CDR1 is SGHRS, CDR2 YFSETQ, per germline. The CDR3 coding sequence is TGCGCCAGCAGCCCTACAGGGGATCCACTTCAAGATACGCAGTATTTT. Protein sequence: CASSPTGDPLQDTQYF. The full variable domain, its missing parts supplied by reference TRBV5-1 and TRBJ2-3, is KAGVTQTPRYLIKTRGQQVTLSCSPISGHRSVSWYQQTPGQGLQFLFEYFSETQRNKGNFPGRFSGRQFSNSRSEMNVSTLELGDSALYLCASSPTGDPLQDTQYFGPGTRLTVL.